This T cell receptor beta chain was sequenced in a study of Graves' ophthalmopathy and Graves' hyperthyroidism. This clonotype turned up a few times. TCR beta CDR3 amplification used RNA transcripts. Amplification began with first-round RT-PCR using HTBI primers, then second-round multiplex PCR was performed. TCRdb analysed the multiplex PCR reads with MiXCR anew, one entry per CDR3 protein. The repertoire holds more than 550,000 distinct CDR3 sequences, with about 41% as singletons. Germline V lookup: CDR1 SQVTM, CDR2 ANQGSEA. The CDR3 extends over 12 amino acids. With V trimmed by 6 bases and J by 7 bases, 4 bases remained unmatched.

Material: peripheral blood. The V and J genes are TRBV29-1 and TRBJ1-2, with TRBD1 matching 11 bases. This sequence was found in an adult man with Graves' ophthalmopathy. CDR3 sequence reads: CSVGQGAGGYTF. CDR3 nucleotide sequence: TGCAGCGTCGGACAGGGGGCGGGTGGCTACACCTTC.